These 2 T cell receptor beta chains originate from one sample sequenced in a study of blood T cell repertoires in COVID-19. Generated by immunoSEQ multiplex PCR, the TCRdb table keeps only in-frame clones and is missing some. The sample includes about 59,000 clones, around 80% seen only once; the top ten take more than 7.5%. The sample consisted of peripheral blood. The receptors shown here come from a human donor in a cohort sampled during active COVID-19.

CDR3 coding DNA: TGCAGCTTCCGGGACTATGACTACGAGCAGTACTTC. It yields the protein CSFRDYDYEQYF. The chain carries TRBV29-1 and TRBJ2-7, with TRBD2 matching over 7 bases. The junction had 7 bases not matched to a gene; V was cut back by 8 bases and J by 3 bases. The germline CDR1 and CDR2 sequences are SQVTM and ANQGSEA. The CDR3 consists of 12 residues.

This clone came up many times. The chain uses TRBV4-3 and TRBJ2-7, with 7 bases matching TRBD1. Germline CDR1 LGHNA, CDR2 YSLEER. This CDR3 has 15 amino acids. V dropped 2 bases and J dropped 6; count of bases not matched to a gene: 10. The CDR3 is CASSQTDRATGEQYF. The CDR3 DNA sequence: TGCGCCAGCAGCCAAACCGACAGGGCCACCGGCGAGCAGTACTTC.